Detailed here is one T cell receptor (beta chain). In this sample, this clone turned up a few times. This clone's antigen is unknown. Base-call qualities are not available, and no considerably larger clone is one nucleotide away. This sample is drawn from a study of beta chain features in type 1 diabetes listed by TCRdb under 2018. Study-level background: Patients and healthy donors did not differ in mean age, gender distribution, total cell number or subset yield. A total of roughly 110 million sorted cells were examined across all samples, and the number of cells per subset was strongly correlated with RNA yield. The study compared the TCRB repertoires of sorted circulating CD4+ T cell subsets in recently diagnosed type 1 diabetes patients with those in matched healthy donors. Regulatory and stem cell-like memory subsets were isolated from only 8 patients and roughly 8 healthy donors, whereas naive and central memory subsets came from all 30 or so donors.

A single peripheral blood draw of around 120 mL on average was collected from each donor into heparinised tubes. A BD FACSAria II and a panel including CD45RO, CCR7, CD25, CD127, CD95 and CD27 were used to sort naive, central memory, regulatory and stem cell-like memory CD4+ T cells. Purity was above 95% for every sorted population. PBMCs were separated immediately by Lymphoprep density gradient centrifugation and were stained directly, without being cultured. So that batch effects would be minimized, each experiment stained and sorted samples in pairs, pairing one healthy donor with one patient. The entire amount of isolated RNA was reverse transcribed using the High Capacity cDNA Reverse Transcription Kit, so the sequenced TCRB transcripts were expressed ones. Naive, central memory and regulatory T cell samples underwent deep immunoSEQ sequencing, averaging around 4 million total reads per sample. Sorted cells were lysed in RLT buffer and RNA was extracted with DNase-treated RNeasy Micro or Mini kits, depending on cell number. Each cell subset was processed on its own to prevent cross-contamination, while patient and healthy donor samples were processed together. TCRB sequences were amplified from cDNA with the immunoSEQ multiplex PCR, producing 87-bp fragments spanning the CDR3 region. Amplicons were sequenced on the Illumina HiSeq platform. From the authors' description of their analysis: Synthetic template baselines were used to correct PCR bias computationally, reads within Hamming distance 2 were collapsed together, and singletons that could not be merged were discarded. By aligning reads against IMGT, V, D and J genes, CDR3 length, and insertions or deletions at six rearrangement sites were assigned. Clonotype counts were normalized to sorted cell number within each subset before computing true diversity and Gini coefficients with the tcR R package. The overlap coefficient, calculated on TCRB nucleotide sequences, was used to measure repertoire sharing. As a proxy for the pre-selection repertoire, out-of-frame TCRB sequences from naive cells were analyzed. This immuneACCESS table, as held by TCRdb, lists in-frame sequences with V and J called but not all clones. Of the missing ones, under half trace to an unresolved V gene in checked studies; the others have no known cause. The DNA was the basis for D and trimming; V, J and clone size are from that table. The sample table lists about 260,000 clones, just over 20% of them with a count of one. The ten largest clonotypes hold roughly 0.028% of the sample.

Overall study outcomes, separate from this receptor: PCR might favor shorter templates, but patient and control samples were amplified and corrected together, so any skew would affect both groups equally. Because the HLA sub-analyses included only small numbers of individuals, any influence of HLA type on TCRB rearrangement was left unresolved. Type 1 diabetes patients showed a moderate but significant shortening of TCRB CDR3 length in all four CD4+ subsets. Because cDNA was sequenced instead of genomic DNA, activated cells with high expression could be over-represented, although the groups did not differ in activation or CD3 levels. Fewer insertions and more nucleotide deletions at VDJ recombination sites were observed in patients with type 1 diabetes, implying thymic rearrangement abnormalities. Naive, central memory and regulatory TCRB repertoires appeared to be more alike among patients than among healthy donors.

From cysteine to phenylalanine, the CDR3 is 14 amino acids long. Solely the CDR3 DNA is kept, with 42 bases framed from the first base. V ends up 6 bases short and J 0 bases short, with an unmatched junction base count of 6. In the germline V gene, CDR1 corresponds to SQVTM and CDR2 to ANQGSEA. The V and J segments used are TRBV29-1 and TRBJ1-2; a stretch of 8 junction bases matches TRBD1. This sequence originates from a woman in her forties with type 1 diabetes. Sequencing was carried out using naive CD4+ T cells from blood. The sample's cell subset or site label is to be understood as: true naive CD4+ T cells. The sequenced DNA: TGCAGCGTAAAGGACAGGGTAGCTAACTATGGCTACACCTTC. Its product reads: CSVKDRVANYGYTF.